The source of this TCR beta chain is a study of blood T cell repertoires in COVID-19. Study in general: Nucleic acid was either cDNA or gDNA, and it came from T cells, B-cell-depleted T cells, or PBMCs.

Participant age was roughly 18 to 95 years, and participants resided in 24 US areas. Participants reported their clinical history, and cohort assignment relied on those reports. Each exposed participant met a COVID-19 case in the 2 weeks preceding study entry. The assay was immunoSEQ multiplex PCR, and TCRdb's table has in-frame clones only and misses some. The profile shows 290,000 or so clones, around 84% of them singletons. The J segment lost 9 bases and the V segment lost 6 bases, leaving 5 bases of the junction unmatched. The CDR3 runs 14 residues. Germline values: CDR1 KGHDR, CDR2 SFDVKD. The chain uses TRBV24-1 and TRBJ2-1, with 12 positions matching TRBD2. The receptor was isolated from a man aged 35-49 years who had been exposed to COVID-19. Specimen: PBMCs or T cells enriched from blood (not recorded which). The CDR3 DNA is TGTGCCACCAGTCTAGCGGGAGGGCCGGGTGAGCAGTTCTTC. Translation gives CATSLAGGPGEQFF.